The 32 T cell receptor beta chains below come from one sample, sequenced in a study of T cell clonality in common variable immunodeficiency. The method was immunoSEQ multiplex PCR; TCRdb's version includes in-frame clones alone and lacks a portion of them. The sample yields 35,000 to 50,000 clones, without any singletons. The source material was peripheral blood mononuclear cells. The receptors originated from a person between 18 and 75 years old in good health.

This clone occurred many times. The DNA ends 3 residues before the CDR3 does, and the rest of the CDR3 is filled in from the germline J gene. The rearrangement links TRBV6-1 to TRBJ2-2; 11 positions match TRBD2. V trimming: 0 bases; J trimming: 4 bases; junction bases outside the gene matches: 1. Germline values: CDR1 MNHNS, CDR2 SASEGT. CDR3 length: 16 amino acids. CDR3 bases read: TGTGCCAGCAGTGAAGCGACTAGCGGGGCCACCGGGGAG. Translating it yields CASSEATSGATGE. The whole CDR3 sequence reads CASSEATSGATGELFF.

This clone was observed many times. Read data end 3 residues before the CDR3 end; the end is taken from the germline J gene. This chain links TRBV18 with TRBJ2-4; 10 bases align to TRBD2. With 4 bases clipped from V and 0 bases from J, the junction kept 3 bases outside the gene matches. There are 16 residues in the CDR3. From germline, CDR1 is KGHSH and CDR2 LQKENI. The CDR3 sequence: CASSRTSGLAKNIQYF. The covered CDR3 bases are TGTGCCAGCTCACGGACTAGCGGTCTAGCCAAAAACATT.

This clone was seen repeatedly, ten times or more. The read falls 3 residues short of the CDR3 end, and the missing part is taken from the germline J gene. The V gene is TRBV29-1, the J gene TRBJ2-3; D might be TRBD1 (5 bases). CDR1 is SQVTM, CDR2 ANQGSEA, per germline. Trimming removed 7 bases from V and 2 bases from J, with 16 bases in between. The CDR3 runs 14 residues. The part of the CDR3 DNA that was read is TGCAGCGCTTCCCGGCAGGGATCCACAGATACG. This translates into CSASRQGSTDT. The full CDR3 protein reads CSASRQGSTDTQYF.

This clone showed up many times. The read is 3 residues too short to cover the CDR3 end, so that end is filled in from the germline J gene. The chain is built from TRBV20-1 and TRBJ1-5; D is unresolved. This CDR3 contains 12 residues. In germline, CDR1 is DFQATT, CDR2 SNEGSKA (reference sequence). V lost 3 bases, J lost 7 bases, and 10 bases lay in between. The CDR3 reads CSASTRRQPQHF. CDR3 bases read: TGCAGTGCTAGTACAAGAAGACAGCCC.

There are many counts of this clone. Coverage ceases 3 residues before the CDR3 finishes, and the germline J gene fills in the end. The chain links TRBV10-3 to TRBJ1-3; D might be TRBD1 (6 bases). Looked up from germline, CDR1 is ENHRY and CDR2 is SYGVKD. CDR3 size: 13 residues. Between the trimmed V and J ends, which lost 6 bases and 1 base, there was a span of 7 bases. The CDR3 spells CAIRDSSGNTIYF. The part of the CDR3 DNA that was read is TGTGCCATCAGGGACAGTTCTGGAAACACC.

Comment on this clone: Sequencing ends 3 residues short of the CDR3 end; the germline J gene provides the rest. V gene TRBV10-3 combines with J gene TRBJ2-1, with 14 bases that match TRBD2. The CDR3 spans 16 residues. Trimming removed 6 bases from V and 0 bases from J; junction bases left unmatched: 1. Germline loops: CDR1 ENHRY, CDR2 SYGVKD. The sequenced CDR3 bases are TGTGCCATCAGGGGGACTAGCGGGGGCTCCTACAATGAG. Protein: CAIRGTSGGSYNE. The entire CDR3 protein is CAIRGTSGGSYNEQFF.

In this sample, this clone turned up a few times. From the germline J gene comes the end of the CDR3, since the read stops 3 residues before it. This chain links TRBV7-2 with TRBJ1-2; D remains unclear. Germline V gives CDR1 SGHTA, CDR2 FQGNSA. The CDR3 length is 15 residues. CDR3 amino acids: CASSLIAGAKDDYTF. The covered CDR3 bases are TGTGCCAGCAGCTTAATAGCGGGAGCAAAGGATGAC.

This clone was recorded at least ten times. Read sequence stops 3 residues before the CDR3 end, and the germline J gene provides the missing end. This chain links TRBV7-8 with TRBJ1-5, with D possibly TRBD1 on 5 matching bases. V was cut by 1 base and J by 5 bases, with 15 bases left in between. The CDR3 contains 16 residues. Germline values: CDR1 SGHVS, CDR2 FQNEAQ. CDR3 DNA, as far as it was read: TGTGCCAGCAGCTTAGTTCCGCACAGGCCGGATCAGCCC. Its translation: CASSLVPHRPDQP. The whole CDR3 reads CASSLVPHRPDQPQHF. The whole variable domain, remainder taken from reference TRBV7-8 and TRBJ1-5, is GAGVSQSPRYKVAKRGQDVALRCDPISGHVSLFWYQQALGQGPEFLTYFQNEAQLDKSGLPSDRFFAERPEGSVSTLKIQRTQQEDSAVYLCASSLVPHRPDQPQHFGDGTRLSIL.

This clone has at least ten counts. The CDR3 end lies 3 residues beyond the end of the read and is filled in from the germline J gene. This chain joins TRBV18 and TRBJ2-5; TRBD1 might be the D (5 bases). Germline V gene data show CDR1 as KGHSH and CDR2 as LQKENI. This CDR3 comprises 15 residues. Trimming stripped 3 bases from V and 5 bases from J, with 16 bases between. CDR3 residues: CASSPKKQSGETQYF. Incomplete CDR3 DNA: TGTGCCAGCTCACCGAAAAAACAGTCAGGGGAGACC. The full variable domain, with the rest looked up from reference TRBV18 and TRBJ2-5, is NAGVMQNPRHLVRRRGQEARLRCSPMKGHSHVYWYRQLPEEGLKFMVYLQKENIIDESGMPKERFSAEFPKEGPSILRIQQVVRGDSAAYFCASSPKKQSGETQYFGPGTRLLVL.

In this sample, this clone turned up many times. The DNA ends 3 residues before the CDR3 does, and the rest of the CDR3 is filled in from the germline J gene. This sample also contains other DNA sequences that code for the same CDR3. The chain couples TRBV7-6 to TRBJ1-3; D may be TRBD1 (6 bases). The germline gives CDR1 SGHVS, CDR2 FNYEAQ. The CDR3 totals 18 residues. V shed 3 bases and J shed 0 bases, with 18 bases lying between them. CDR3 loop: CASSLEARQDLSGNTIYF. The sequenced CDR3 bases are TGTGCCAGCAGCTTGGAGGCCCGACAGGACCTCTCTGGAAACACC.

About this clone: The read stops 3 residues short of the end of the CDR3; the missing end is completed from the germline J gene. V and J are TRBV19 and TRBJ2-2; 7 bases line up with TRBD2. J was trimmed by 0 bases and V by 6 bases; bases with no gene match: 7. The germline gives CDR1 LNHDA, CDR2 SQIVND (reference sequence). CDR3 length: 16 residues. Incomplete CDR3 DNA: TGTGCCAGTAGGGGACTACAGGCCTCGAACACCGGGGAG. As protein: CASRGLQASNTGE. The CDR3 as a whole reads CASRGLQASNTGELFF.

This clone was counted a few times. The DNA ends 3 residues before the CDR3 does, and the rest of the CDR3 is filled in from the germline J gene. This chain uses TRBV5-1 with TRBJ1-2, with TRBD1 matching over 7 bases. Germline loops: CDR1 SGHRS, CDR2 YFSETQ. CDR3 length: 16 amino acids. This chain's CDR3 is CASSWGGEGAYAEYTF. The part of the CDR3 DNA that was read is TGCGCCAGCAGCTGGGGTGGGGAGGGGGCTTATGCTGAG.

On this clone: Read coverage stops 3 residues before the CDR3 terminus; the germline J gene supplies the remainder. The chain carries TRBV18 and TRBJ2-3, with 7 positions matching TRBD2. The germline CDR1 and CDR2 sequences are KGHSH and LQKENI. The CDR3 extends over 15 amino acids. The sequenced CDR3 bases are TGTGCCAGCTCACTCGCGGGAGAGTTTGGAGAGACG. Its protein is CASSLAGEFGET. The full CDR3 is CASSLAGEFGETQYF.

This clone has at least ten counts. The read terminates 3 residues ahead of where the CDR3 ends, so the germline J gene completes it. This sequence joins TRBV29-1 and TRBJ2-3; a weak D match, TRBD1 (5 bases). The germline CDR1 and CDR2 sequences are SQVTM and ANQGSEA. The CDR3 runs to 12 residues. The CDR3 spells CSVAPGKETQYF. The part of the CDR3 DNA that was read is TGCAGCGTTGCCCCAGGGAAAGAGACG.

As regards this clone: It may be a read error: a sequence one base away is much more abundant. The read is 3 residues too short to cover the CDR3 end, so that end is filled in from the germline J gene. The V call is TRBV6-4, the J call TRBJ2-5; 7 bases agree with TRBD2. The CDR3 is 15 amino acids. Germline V lookup: CDR1 MRHNA, CDR2 SNTAGT. CDR3 residues: CASSASLASTDTQYF. Incomplete CDR3 DNA: TGTGCCAGCAGTGCTTCACTAGCGAGCACAGATACC.

This clone appeared many times. The read comes to an end 3 residues before the CDR3 does, leaving the germline J gene to fill in the end. The chain carries TRBV7-8 and TRBJ2-7, with 8 bases identical to TRBD2. Trimming cost V 6 bases and J 2 bases; bases outside gene matches: 6. In germline, CDR1 is SGHVS, CDR2 FQNEAQ. The CDR3 covers 14 residues. The CDR3 DNA, read in part, is TGTGCCAGCAGTTATAGCGGGAAGACCTACGAG. It specifies CASSYSGKTYE. The complete CDR3 protein is CASSYSGKTYEQYF. Full variable domain (remainder filled in from reference TRBV7-8 and TRBJ2-7): GAGVSQSPRYKVAKRGQDVALRCDPISGHVSLFWYQQALGQGPEFLTYFQNEAQLDKSGLPSDRFFAERPEGSVSTLKIQRTQQEDSAVYLCASSYSGKTYEQYFGPGTRLTVT.

There are many counts of this clone. The sequenced fragment ends 3 residues before the CDR3 boundary, so the rest is inferred from the germline J gene. V gene TRBV29-1 combines with J gene TRBJ2-5; D tentatively reads TRBD1 or TRBD2 (7 bases each). Trimming took 4 bases from V and 5 from J, leaving 23 bases between them. This CDR3 has 16 amino acids. In germline, CDR1 is SQVTM, CDR2 ANQGSEA. The DNA read from the CDR3 is TGCAGCGTTGTGATTGGGGAGGGAAGGGGGCGGGAGACC. Amino acids: CSVVIGEGRGRET. The CDR3 as a whole reads CSVVIGEGRGRETQYF.

Notes on this clone: The read gets to within 3 residues of the CDR3 end, and the germline J gene fills in the rest. The genes are TRBV7-6 and TRBJ2-7; 9 bases agree with TRBD1. This CDR3 has 14 amino acids. The J segment lost 3 bases and the V segment lost 5 bases, leaving 5 bases of the junction unmatched. Per the germline V gene, CDR1 is SGHVS and CDR2 is FNYEAQ. The CDR3 DNA, read in part, is TGTGCCAGCAGCCATCCGGGACAGGGCTACGAG. It codes for CASSHPGQGYE. The whole CDR3 sequence reads CASSHPGQGYEQYF.

This clone has at least ten counts. The read ends 3 residues shy of where the CDR3 ends; the end is completed using the germline J gene. V gene TRBV20-1 combines with J gene TRBJ2-1; maybe TRBD1 (5 bases). This CDR3 region has 14 residues. CDR1 is DFQATT and CDR2 is SNEGSKA in the germline V gene (reference sequence). V lost 2 bases and J lost 7, with 15 bases in between. CDR3: CSARWWGSRNEQFF. Incomplete CDR3 DNA: TGCAGTGCTAGATGGTGGGGCAGTCGGAATGAG.

This clone appeared many times. The read ends 3 residues early relative to the CDR3; the germline J gene fills the gap. V usage is TRBV5-4 and J usage is TRBJ2-1; TRBD1 is a possible D gene (5 bases). The length of the CDR3 is 13 residues. CDR1 and CDR2 from the germline V gene are SGHNT and YYREEE (reference sequence). V lost 4 bases and J lost 2, with 7 bases in between. The sequenced CDR3 bases are TGTGCCAGCAGCCCAGGGACCTACAATGAG. It is translated as CASSPGTYNE. The full CDR3 is CASSPGTYNEQFF.

This clone has at least ten counts. The CDR3 extends 3 residues past the end of the read, so its final part is completed from the germline J gene. V is TRBV28 and J is TRBJ1-2; TRBD1 aligns across 7 bases. The CDR3 totals 13 residues. Germline-derived CDR1 and CDR2 are MDHEN and SYDVKM. J was trimmed by 2 bases and V by 7 bases; bases with no gene match: 4. The CDR3 protein is CASKPGQNYGYTF. The DNA read from the CDR3 is TGTGCCAGCAAACCGGGACAGAACTATGGC.

A few counts support this clone. The junction departs from the called germline gene at one end, perhaps through a read error. The observed sequence ends 3 residues before the CDR3 terminus, with the missing tail filled in from the germline J gene. The chain carries TRBV19 and TRBJ1-5; D gene uncertain. CDR1 and CDR2 from the germline V gene are LNHDA and SQIVND (reference sequence). This CDR3 contains 17 residues. CDR3 loop: CASGMVGDRSSNQPQHF. The part of the CDR3 DNA that was read is TGTGCCAGTGGTATGGTCGGGGATCGGTCAAGCAATCAGCCC.

This clone was recorded at least ten times. Sequencing ends 3 residues short of the CDR3 end; the germline J gene provides the rest. The rearrangement links TRBV7-2 to TRBJ2-7, with 9 nucleotides matching TRBD2. This CDR3 has 15 residues. Germline CDR1 reads SGHTA; CDR2 reads FQGNSA. Trimming cost V 4 bases and J 0 bases; bases outside gene matches: 4. The CDR3 reads CASSSLAGNSYEQYF. The CDR3 bases that were read are TGTGCCAGCAGCTCTCTAGCGGGGAACTCCTACGAG.

This clone was seen at least ten times. The CDR3 end lies 3 residues beyond the end of the read and is filled in from the germline J gene. The rearrangement joins TRBV20-1 to TRBJ2-7, with D possibly TRBD2 on 6 matching bases. CDR3 length equals 14 residues. CDR1 DFQATT and CDR2 SNEGSKA come from the germline V gene (reference sequence). Trimming stripped 3 bases from V and 2 bases from J, with 14 bases between. CDR3 region: CSARRGGLTYEQYF. The sequenced CDR3 bases are TGCAGTGCTAGGAGGGGAGGCTTAACCTACGAG.

Many counts were recorded for this clone. The missing CDR3 end, 3 residues past where the read stops, is filled in from the germline J gene. V gene TRBV5-1 combines with J gene TRBJ1-3; maybe TRBD1 (5 bases). Deletions cut 7 bases from V and 2 bases from J, with 13 bases between. Germline V CDR1 and CDR2: SGHRS, YFSETQ. This CDR3 region has 14 residues. CDR3 DNA, as far as it was read: TGCGCCAGCGGGGGGACGGAGACTGGAAACACC. Translating it yields CASGGTETGNT. Given in full, the CDR3 is CASGGTETGNTIYF.

This clone was seen at least ten times. Read data end 3 residues before the CDR3 end; the end is taken from the germline J gene. The chain carries TRBV7-2 and TRBJ2-1, with 7 positions matching TRBD2. CDR3 length equals 14 residues. V was clipped by 5 bases and J by 2 bases; unmatched bases: 3. CDR1 and CDR2 (germline): SGHTA, FQGNSA. CDR3 sequence reads: CASSERGAYNEQFF. CDR3 DNA (partial): TGTGCCAGCAGCGAGCGGGGAGCCTACAATGAG.

This clone was detected ten times or more. Read data end 3 residues before the CDR3 end; the end is taken from the germline J gene. This chain joins TRBV5-4 and TRBJ2-7, with TRBD2 as a possible D gene (6 bases). V was pared by 4 bases and J by 0 bases, with 8 bases between. The length of the CDR3 is 13 residues. CDR1 and CDR2 from the germline V gene are SGHNT and YYREEE (reference sequence). The CDR3: CASSRDFSYEQYF. The sequenced part of the CDR3 DNA is TGTGCCAGCAGCCGGGACTTCTCCTACGAG.

This clone was counted a few times. Mismatch with germline at one junction end may stem from a read error. Sequencing ends 3 residues short of the CDR3 end; the germline J gene provides the rest. This sequence joins TRBV7-9 and TRBJ2-1, with 8 bases fitting TRBD2. The CDR3 is 11 residues long. From germline, CDR1 is SEHNR and CDR2 FQNEAQ (reference sequence). CDR3 sequence: CSSSRGGEQFF. The covered CDR3 bases are TGTTCCAGCAGCCGGGGGGGTGAG.

This clone was seen at least ten times. The read halts 3 residues ahead of the CDR3 end, with the missing end drawn from the germline J gene. The gene calls are TRBV6-4 and TRBJ2-3, with no clear D. The CDR3 is made up of 13 amino acids. Germline-derived CDR1 and CDR2 are MRHNA and SNTAGT. The sequenced part of the CDR3 DNA is TGTGTCCAGCTCAAACTAACTCCAGATACG. This sequence encodes CVQLKLTPDT. The full CDR3 reads CVQLKLTPDTQYF.

In its sample, this clone was seen a few times. Read coverage stops 3 residues before the CDR3 terminus; the germline J gene supplies the remainder. The chain combines TRBV6-1 with TRBJ1-2; weak D call: TRBD1 (6 bases). The CDR3 sequence is 16 residues long. Germline V gives CDR1 MNHNS, CDR2 SASEGT. This chain's CDR3 is CASSEGSGGGLYDYTF. The sequenced CDR3 bases are TGTGCCAGCAGTGAAGGTTCTGGGGGGGGCCTCTACGAC.

This clone was found many times. The read terminates 3 residues before the CDR3 end, so the remaining end is supplied by the germline J gene. V and J are TRBV20-1 and TRBJ2-1; D is uncertain. Germline V lookup: CDR1 DFQATT, CDR2 SNEGSKA (reference sequence). Deletions cut 3 bases from V and 4 bases from J, with 10 bases between. This CDR3 region has 13 residues. The CDR3 bases that were read are TGCAGTGCTAGGCCCAGGCAGTACAATGAG. It is translated as CSARPRQYNE. The entire CDR3 sequence reads CSARPRQYNEQFF.

This clone was observed at least ten times. The read finishes 3 residues shy of the CDR3 end, and the germline J gene is used to complete it. The chain carries TRBV20-1 and TRBJ1-3; possible D gene TRBD1, 5 bases. The CDR3 runs to 16 residues. The germline V gene encodes CDR1 DFQATT and CDR2 SNEGSKA (reference sequence). V lost 3 bases and J 0 bases, leaving 15 bases between the germline ends. The CDR3 spells CSASSRQRSSGNTIYF. The CDR3 DNA, read in part, is TGCAGTGCTAGCAGTAGACAGAGAAGCTCTGGAAACACC.